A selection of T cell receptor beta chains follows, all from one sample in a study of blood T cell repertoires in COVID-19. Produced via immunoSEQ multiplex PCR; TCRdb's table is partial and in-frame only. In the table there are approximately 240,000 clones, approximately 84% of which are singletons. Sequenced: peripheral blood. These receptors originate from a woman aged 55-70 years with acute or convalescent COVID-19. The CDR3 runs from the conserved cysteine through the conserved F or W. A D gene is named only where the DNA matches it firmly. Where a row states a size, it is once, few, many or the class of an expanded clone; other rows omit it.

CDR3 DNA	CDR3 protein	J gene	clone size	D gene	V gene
TGTGCCAGCAGCCCGGGACAGAGCTCTGGAAACACCATATATTTT	CASSPGQSSGNTIYF	TRBJ1-3	.	TRBD1	TRBV9
TGTGCCACCCTGCGGGACACTGAAGCTTTCTTT	CATLRDTEAFF	TRBJ1-1	many	.	TRBV19
TGTGCCAGCTCACCAACCGGGACAGGGGGCGAGAACACCATATATTTT	CASSPTGTGGENTIYF	TRBJ1-3	.	TRBD1	TRBV18
TGTGCCAGCAGCGCCGGACAGAACACCGGGGAGCTGTTTTTT	CASSAGQNTGELFF	TRBJ2-2	.	.	TRBV9
TGTGCCAGCACCCGGCTGGGAGCCGAGGCGACCCAGTACTTC	CASTRLGAEATQYF	TRBJ2-5	.	.	TRBV11-2
TGTGCCAGCAGCACTCTCCCGGGACAAAGCTATGGCTACACCTTC	CASSTLPGQSYGYTF	TRBJ1-2	once	.	TRBV7-2
TGTGCCAGCTCATACGGGTCACCCGGCTCTGGGGCCAACGTCCTGACTTTC	CASSYGSPGSGANVLTF	TRBJ2-6	.	.	TRBV18
TGTGCCAGCAGTCCCCGGGTGTGGGAGGTAGCCTACAATGAGCAGTTCTTC	CASSPRVWEVAYNEQFF	TRBJ2-1	few	.	TRBV27
TGTGCCAGCAGCTCGGGACTCTCCACAGATACGCAGTATTTT	CASSSGLSTDTQYF	TRBJ2-3	.	.	TRBV3-1/TRBV3-2
TGTGCCAGCAGTTACTCCTCGACAGGGCGGCAGCCCCAGCATTTT	CASSYSSTGRQPQHF	TRBJ1-5	.	TRBD1	TRBV6-5
TGCGCCAGCAGTCAAACGACAGGGGGCTTTGAAGCTTTCTTT	CASSQTTGGFEAFF	TRBJ1-1	.	TRBD1	TRBV5-1
TGTGCCAGCAGAGCGAACCGAGACACCGGGGAGCTGTTTTTT	CASRANRDTGELFF	TRBJ2-2	few	.	TRBV6-5
TGTGCCAGCAGTACACCAGCCGGGACAGGGTTACGTGGCTACACCTTC	CASSTPAGTGLRGYTF	TRBJ1-2	.	TRBD1	TRBV6-6
TGTGCCAGCAGTGAATACCCCGACCTCCTAGCGGGGAACCACAATGAGCAGTTCTTC	CASSEYPDLLAGNHNEQFF	TRBJ2-1	.	TRBD2	TRBV6-1
TGTGCCAGTAGTACCCGACAGGGCACTGAAGCTTTCTTT	CASSTRQGTEAFF	TRBJ1-1	.	TRBD1	TRBV19
TGTGCCAGCAGCGTTTCAGGGGGGATGAACACTGAAGCTTTCTTT	CASSVSGGMNTEAFF	TRBJ1-1	.	TRBD1	TRBV9
TGTGCCAGCAGCGTAGGGACTAGCGGGGGGTACAATGAGCAGTTCTTC	CASSVGTSGGYNEQFF	TRBJ2-1	.	TRBD2	TRBV5-8
TGTGCCAGTAGACGGGCGGGCGACCGGGGTGAGCAGTTCTTC	CASRRAGDRGEQFF	TRBJ2-1	few	.	TRBV19
TGTGCCAGCAGCATATCACAGGGTACGCAGTATTTT	CASSISQGTQYF	TRBJ2-3	.	.	TRBV5-6
TGTGCCAGCAGTGACCCGACAGGGTTGACTTTCTTT	CASSDPTGLTFF	TRBJ1-1	.	TRBD1	TRBV6-4
TGTGCCAGCAGCCGGACAGGGGGCGTGGAGACCCAGTACTTC	CASSRTGGVETQYF	TRBJ2-5	.	TRBD1	TRBV5-4
TGTGCCAGCAGCCAGACTCGGGACACCATATATTTT	CASSQTRDTIYF	TRBJ1-3	.	.	TRBV11-1
TGTGCCAGCAGCTTATGGGTTAGCGGGGGTGGCGATACGCAGTATTTT	CASSLWVSGGGDTQYF	TRBJ2-3	once	TRBD2	TRBV7-2
TGTGCCACCAGCGGTACGGGCTCCTACAATGAGCAGTTCTTC	CATSGTGSYNEQFF	TRBJ2-1	.	.	TRBV15
TGTGCCAGTAGTAGACAGGGGGCAGGTTCACCCCTCCACTTT	CASSRQGAGSPLHF	TRBJ1-6	once	TRBD1	TRBV19
TGTGCCAGCAGCCTTACAGGGGCGAACACTGAAGCTTTCTTT	CASSLTGANTEAFF	TRBJ1-1	.	TRBD1	TRBV9
TGTGCCACCAGTGCCGCGGACAGGGGGGACCTAATGAATGGCTACACCTTC	CATSAADRGDLMNGYTF	TRBJ1-2	.	TRBD1	TRBV24-1
TGTGCCAGCAGCTTAGACACGGGTTATGGCTACACCTTC	CASSLDTGYGYTF	TRBJ1-2	.	.	TRBV7-9
TGCGCCAGCAACAACAGGGGGCCTCAGCCCCAGCATTTT	CASNNRGPQPQHF	TRBJ1-5	.	TRBD1	TRBV10-1
TGCGCCAGCAGCCCCTACAGGGATAACTATGGCTACACCTTC	CASSPYRDNYGYTF	TRBJ1-2	.	.	TRBV4-1
TGTGCCAGCCAACCGACAGGGCTCACTGAAGCTTTCTTT	CASQPTGLTEAFF	TRBJ1-1	.	TRBD1	TRBV2
TGTGCCAGCAGCTTGATTAGTATGGCACGGGAGGGCTACACCTTC	CASSLISMAREGYTF	TRBJ1-2	.	.	TRBV5-4
TGTGCCAGCACCCGTGGAGGGGGCACCACTGAAGCTTTCTTT	CASTRGGGTTEAFF	TRBJ1-1	few	TRBD1	TRBV11-2
TGTGCCAGCAGCCATCGGGACATTGGAAACACCATATATTTT	CASSHRDIGNTIYF	TRBJ1-3	.	.	TRBV3-1/TRBV3-2
TGTGCCACCTCCAAGGGACAGGGGACGAATGAGCAGTTCTTC	CATSKGQGTNEQFF	TRBJ2-1	.	TRBD1	TRBV7-2
TGCGCCAGCAGCCAAGGCCCACCGGGACAGCGCCGATCACCCCTCCACTTT	CASSQGPPGQRRSPLHF	TRBJ1-6	.	TRBD1	TRBV4-1
TGTGCCAGCAGCTTGGCCAGGGGGAGGAGCACTGAAGCTTTCTTT	CASSLARGRSTEAFF	TRBJ1-1	.	TRBD1	TRBV5-6
TGTGCCAGCAGCCCCTCAGGGGGTTGGAACACTGAAGCTTTCTTT	CASSPSGGWNTEAFF	TRBJ1-1	.	TRBD1	TRBV7-2
TGTGCCAGCAGTGAGACTAGCGGGGGGTACTACGAGCAGTACTTC	CASSETSGGYYEQYF	TRBJ2-7	.	TRBD2	TRBV6-1
TGCGCCAGCACCGAAGATCCGGGACAGCTCTATGGCTACACCTTC	CASTEDPGQLYGYTF	TRBJ1-2	once	TRBD1	TRBV5-1
TGTGCCAGCAGCTTGGGGGGCGATTTAGAAGAGACCCAGTACTTC	CASSLGGDLEETQYF	TRBJ2-5	.	.	TRBV5-5
TGTGCCAGCAGGCAAGGGGGCTCGGGCACTGAAGCTTTCTTT	CASRQGGSGTEAFF	TRBJ1-1	.	TRBD1	TRBV3-1/TRBV3-2
TGTGCCTGGAGTGATGACTTATATAATTCACCCCTCCACTTT	CAWSDDLYNSPLHF	TRBJ1-6	.	.	TRBV30
TGCAGTGCTAGTCTACAGGGGTACCGTTATTCACCCCTCCACTTT	CSASLQGYRYSPLHF	TRBJ1-6	once	TRBD1	TRBV20-1
TGTGCCGGATTTACAGGGGGTCTCGGTGGCTACACCTTC	CAGFTGGLGGYTF	TRBJ1-2	.	TRBD1	TRBV5-4
TGTGCCAGCAGTTATCGGGTCTCCACTGAAGCTTTCTTT	CASSYRVSTEAFF	TRBJ1-1	.	.	TRBV12-3/TRBV12-4
TGTGCCAGCCGGCCGGGGACAGGGACCTCCGATGGCTACACCTTC	CASRPGTGTSDGYTF	TRBJ1-2	.	TRBD1	TRBV10-3
TGTGCCAGTAGTTTAACAGCGACAGGCGCTGAAGCTTTCTTT	CASSLTATGAEAFF	TRBJ1-1	.	.	TRBV19
TGTGCCAGCAACCAGGACACGAACACTGAAGCTTTCTTT	CASNQDTNTEAFF	TRBJ1-1	.	.	TRBV12-3/TRBV12-4
TGTGCCAGCAGTAAAGGGGCTTGGGGAAATTCACCCCTCCACTTT	CASSKGAWGNSPLHF	TRBJ1-6	.	.	TRBV25-1
TGTGCCAGCAGTTTAGCAGGGGGCTATGGCTACACCTTC	CASSLAGGYGYTF	TRBJ1-2	.	TRBD1	TRBV27
TGTGCCAGCTCAACCTACTACCGGGACAGGGGATTCTACGAGCAGTACTTC	CASSTYYRDRGFYEQYF	TRBJ2-7	.	TRBD1	TRBV18
TGTGCCAGCAGCTTAGCCACAGGGAACTATGGCTACACCTTC	CASSLATGNYGYTF	TRBJ1-2	.	.	TRBV7-8
TGTGCCAGCAGTCCCGACAGTTCGAACACCGGGGAGCTGTTTTTT	CASSPDSSNTGELFF	TRBJ2-2	.	.	TRBV5-4
TGTGCCAGCAGCCCCCCGGGACAGAATGGCTACACCTTC	CASSPPGQNGYTF	TRBJ1-2	.	TRBD1	TRBV6-5
TGTGCCAGCAACAAACAGGGGGTCGGCGAGCAGTACTTC	CASNKQGVGEQYF	TRBJ2-7	.	TRBD1	TRBV12-3/TRBV12-4
TGCGCCAGCAGCAGGGGACAGGGGGACGAGCAGTACTTC	CASSRGQGDEQYF	TRBJ2-7	.	TRBD1	TRBV5-1
TGTGCCAGCAGTTTCGTGGGGCCTCGACAAGAGACCCAGTACTTC	CASSFVGPRQETQYF	TRBJ2-5	.	.	TRBV28
TGTGCCAGCAACGGACAGGGGGCGCGTGGCTACACCTTC	CASNGQGARGYTF	TRBJ1-2	once	TRBD1	TRBV4-2
TGCGCCAGCAACCGTATGAAGAAAGACAGGGACCACCTGGGCTACGAGCAGTACTTC	CASNRMKKDRDHLGYEQYF	TRBJ2-7	.	TRBD1	TRBV10-1